The 23 T cell receptor beta chains in this list originate from one sample, sequenced in a study of response to subunit inactivated influenza vaccine. In TCRdb, the RT-PCR reads were re-called with MiXCR into one record per CDR3 protein. Of about 540,000 distinct CDR3 sequences in the sample, under 25% were seen once. This same sample was also taken into another study, of T cells expressing NK-cell markers. That work states: UMIs were included in TCR beta cDNA generated by 5'RACE template switching.

This specimen was CD4+ T cells sorted from PBMCs, taken roughly 12 days after vaccination. Every receptor here comes from a man between 45 and 60 years old who received an inactivated influenza vaccine.

This chain links TRBV6-2 or TRBV6-3 with TRBJ1-6; 7 bases fit TRBD1. In germline, CDR1 is MNHEY, CDR2 SVGEGT. The CDR3 is made up of 13 amino acids. The V segment lost 7 bases and the J segment 7 bases; nucleotides outside the gene matches: 4. The CDR3 loop is CASTGDRNSPLHF. Written as DNA, the CDR3 is TGTGCCAGCACCGGGGACAGAAATTCACCCCTCCACTTT.

The V call is TRBV18, the J call TRBJ1-1, with D possibly being TRBD1 (6 bases). V lost 3 bases and J lost 4, with 15 bases in between. The CDR3 extends over 15 amino acids. The germline gives CDR1 KGHSH, CDR2 LQKENI. CDR3 sequence (DNA): TGTGCCAGCTCACCGTCAAGGGGGGGGCTCACTGAAGCTTTCTTT. Protein sequence: CASSPSRGGLTEAFF.

A few counts support this clonotype. This chain uses TRBV7-9 with TRBJ1-1; the match to TRBD1 covers 9 bases. The J segment lost 10 bases and the V segment lost 3 bases, leaving 6 bases of the junction unmatched. Germline V CDR1 and CDR2: SEHNR, FQNEAQ (reference sequence). There are 13 residues in the CDR3. CDR3 sequence: CASSFGDRVLAFF. The CDR3 DNA follows: TGTGCCAGCAGCTTTGGGGACAGGGTGTTAGCTTTCTTT.

The rearrangement links TRBV7-2 to TRBJ2-7; the match to TRBD2 covers 7 bases. J lost 4 bases, V lost 6 bases, and 12 bases had no gene match. The CDR3 runs 15 residues. The germline CDR1 and CDR2 sequences are SGHTA and FQGNSA. CDR3 sequence: CASSRSAGESYEQYF. The CDR3 region has the DNA TGTGCCAGCAGTCGTTCGGCGGGAGAGTCGTACGAGCAGTACTTC. The variable domain in full, with the rest retrieved from reference TRBV7-2 and TRBJ2-7, is GAGVSQSPSNKVTEKGKDVELRCDPISGHTALYWYRQSLGQGLEFLIYFQGNSAPDKSGLPSDRFSAERTGGSVSTLTIQRTQQEDSAVYLCASSRSAGESYEQYFGPGTRLTVT.

The chain links TRBV5-1 to TRBJ2-5; 16 positions match TRBD2. Germline CDR1 is SGHRS and CDR2 is YFSETQ. The J segment lost 4 bases and the V segment lost 4 bases, leaving 7 bases of the junction unmatched. The CDR3 is made up of 17 amino acids. This chain's CDR3 is CASSVGTSGGAGETQYF. CDR3 in DNA: TGCGCCAGCAGCGTCGGGACTAGCGGGGGGGCCGGAGAGACCCAGTACTTC.

The chain uses TRBV29-1 and TRBJ2-7, with no clear D. V was cut by 2 bases and J by 1 base, with 3 bases left in between. The CDR3 has 11 residues. Germline V lookup: CDR1 SQVTM, CDR2 ANQGSEA. The CDR3 reads CSVEISYEQYF. CDR3 nucleotides: TGCAGCGTTGAAATTTCCTACGAGCAGTACTTC.

This clonotype was counted a few times. The genes are TRBV4-2 and TRBJ2-3; no reliable D call. Trimming took 1 base from V and 4 from J, leaving 12 bases between them. This CDR3 has 15 amino acids. Looked up from germline, CDR1 is LGHNA and CDR2 is YNFKEQ. This chain's CDR3 is CASSQGNRGSDTQYF. CDR3 in DNA: TGTGCCAGCAGCCAAGGGAATAGAGGTTCAGATACGCAGTATTTT.

The chain couples TRBV10-3 to TRBJ1-1; 7 positions agree with TRBD1. V was clipped by 10 bases and J by 4 bases; unmatched bases: 9. There are 13 residues in the CDR3. Germline CDR1 ENHRY, CDR2 SYGVKD. The CDR3 region has the DNA TGTGCCACGAAAGACAGGGCGACCACTGAAGCTTTCTTT. Its translation is CATKDRATTEAFF.

A few counts support this clonotype. The chain carries TRBV20-1 and TRBJ2-5; the D is unclear. The germline V and J ends were trimmed by 2 bases and 4 bases, with 5 bases remaining between them. CDR3 length equals 11 residues. Germline loops: CDR1 DFQATT, CDR2 SNEGSKA (reference sequence). CDR3 coding DNA: TGCAGTGCTAGAACGGGAGAGACCCAGTACTTC. Residues: CSARTGETQYF.

This clonotype has a handful of counts. J is TRBJ2-7 and V is TRBV7-2, with a possible D match to TRBD1 (5 bases). The germline V and J ends were trimmed by 2 bases and 0 bases, with 11 bases remaining between them. This CDR3 has 15 amino acids. The germline CDR1 and CDR2 sequences are SGHTA and FQGNSA. CDR3 bases: TGTGCCAGCAGCTTAATACAGGTCCTCTCCTACGAGCAGTACTTC. Translation: CASSLIQVLSYEQYF. The full variable domain, rest sourced from reference TRBV7-2 and TRBJ2-7, is GAGVSQSPSNKVTEKGKDVELRCDPISGHTALYWYRQSLGQGLEFLIYFQGNSAPDKSGLPSDRFSAERTGGSVSTLTIQRTQQEDSAVYLCASSLIQVLSYEQYFGPGTRLTVT.

The chain employs TRBV6-1 and TRBJ2-4; 10 bases are shared with TRBD1. The CDR3 totals 15 residues. J gave up 3 bases and V 8 bases, and 7 bases lay outside the gene matches. Germline V CDR1 and CDR2: MNHNS, SASEGT. The CDR3 region is CASSLGQGVKNIQYF. As DNA, the CDR3 is TGTGCCAGCTCCCTCGGACAGGGGGTCAAAAACATTCAGTACTTC.

In its sample, this clonotype was seen a few times. This rearrangement joins TRBV6-1 to TRBJ2-3, with 7 bases that match TRBD1. CDR3 length: 14 residues. The V gene's germline CDR1 is MNHNS and CDR2 SASEGT. J lost 4 bases, V lost 6 bases, and 7 bases had no gene match. CDR3 sequence reads: CASRHTGVADTQYF. DNA for the CDR3: TGTGCCAGCAGACATACAGGGGTGGCAGATACGCAGTATTTT.

There are a few counts of this clonotype. The rearrangement links TRBV5-5 to TRBJ2-1, with a weak D call TRBD2 (6 bases). The V gene lost 4 bases and the J gene lost 0 bases, with 14 bases spanning the gap. Germline CDR1 and CDR2: SGHKS and YYEKEE (reference sequence). This CDR3 has 16 amino acids. The CDR3 DNA reads as TGTGCCAGCAGCACCGGGGGAGGTATCTCCTACAATGAGCAGTTCTTC. The encoded protein is CASSTGGGISYNEQFF. Drawing the rest from reference TRBV5-5 and TRBJ2-1, the complete variable domain is DAGVTQSPTHLIKTRGQQVTLRCSPISGHKSVSWYQQVLGQGPQFIFQYYEKEERGRGNFPDRFSARQFPNYSSELNVNALLLGDSALYLCASSTGGGISYNEQFFGPGTRLTVL.

This clonotype showed up just a few times. This chain links TRBV20-1 with TRBJ2-6; D is unresolved. CDR1 and CDR2 (germline): DFQATT, SNEGSKA (reference sequence). CDR3 size: 16 residues. V dropped 1 base and J dropped 0 bases, with 10 bases sitting between them. The DNA for the CDR3 is TGCAGTGCTAGAGCCCCGCCGAGCTCTGGGGCCAACGTCCTGACTTTC. Amino acid sequence: CSARAPPSSGANVLTF.

This clonotype appeared many times. The V gene is TRBV4-1, the J gene TRBJ2-7; D unresolved. This CDR3 is built from 15 residues. The germline gives CDR1 MGHRA, CDR2 YSYEKL. Trimming cost V 1 base and J 2 bases, with 12 bases left between them. CDR3 amino acids: CASSQGFQATYEQYF. CDR3 DNA: TGCGCCAGCAGCCAAGGATTTCAGGCCACCTACGAGCAGTACTTC.

This clonotype was recorded many times. This chain joins TRBV5-1 and TRBJ2-7; D uncertain. There are 12 residues in the CDR3. V gave up 4 bases and J gave up 3 bases, with 8 bases separating them. The V gene's germline CDR1 is SGHRS and CDR2 YFSETQ. The CDR3 DNA is TGCGCCAGCAGCCCAGACAACTACGAGCAGTACTTC. It specifies CASSPDNYEQYF.

The rearrangement joins TRBV9 to TRBJ1-1, with D possibly matching TRBD1 (5 bases). Germline V gene sequence: CDR1 SGDLS, CDR2 YYNGEE. V was trimmed by 3 bases and J by 5 bases, leaving 14 bases between them. The length of the CDR3 is 14 residues. This chain's CDR3 is CASSAHPGRTEAFF. As DNA, the CDR3 is TGTGCCAGCAGCGCCCATCCAGGGAGAACTGAAGCTTTCTTT.

This clonotype came up a few times. The genes are TRBV2 and TRBJ2-7, with a tentative D call TRBD2 (5 bases). This CDR3 is built from 12 residues. V was clipped by 6 bases and J by 4 bases, with 10 bases between them. The germline V gene encodes CDR1 SNHLY and CDR2 FYNNEI. The CDR3 here is CASRETSYEQYF. The CDR3 nucleotides read TGTGCCAGCAGAGAAACTAGTTACGAGCAGTACTTC.

This clonotype was recorded once. The gene calls are TRBV18 and TRBJ2-2; D not certain. The ends were cut back, 2 bases at V and 4 bases at J, with 8 bases in the middle. CDR1 and CDR2 (germline): KGHSH, LQKENI. This CDR3 contains 14 residues. CDR3 region: CASSPRSSTGELFF. Here the CDR3 DNA reads TGTGCCAGCTCACCAAGGTCCAGCACCGGGGAGCTGTTTTTT.

The rearrangement joins TRBV7-2 to TRBJ1-3; D is uncertain. V lost 5 bases and J lost 5, with 10 bases in between. CDR1 is SGHTA, CDR2 FQGNSA, per germline. The CDR3 runs 13 residues. Written as DNA, the CDR3 is TGTGCCAGCAGCCCCATGGGTAGAAACACCATATATTTT. Amino acid sequence: CASSPMGRNTIYF. Full variable domain (remainder filled in from reference TRBV7-2 and TRBJ1-3): GAGVSQSPSNKVTEKGKDVELRCDPISGHTALYWYRQSLGQGLEFLIYFQGNSAPDKSGLPSDRFSAERTGGSVSTLTIQRTQQEDSAVYLCASSPMGRNTIYFGEGSWLTVV.

The V call is TRBV10-3, the J call TRBJ2-7; perhaps TRBD1 as D (6 bases). V was cut by 11 bases and J by 3 bases, with 14 bases left in between. The CDR3 consists of 12 residues. The germline V gene has CDR1 ENHRY and CDR2 SYGVKD. The CDR3 protein is CAASQGNYEQYF. For the CDR3, the DNA is TGTGCCGCCAGTCAGGGGAACTACGAGCAGTACTTC.

This rearrangement joins TRBV6-5 to TRBJ2-5; tentative D call: TRBD2 (6 bases). The CDR3 contains 15 residues. Trimming pared 3 bases from V and 7 bases from J, leaving 18 bases between. CDR1 and CDR2 (germline): MNHEY, SVGAGI. CDR3 sequence (DNA): TGTGCCAGCAGTTATATTGGAGGGCGTGTGGGGACCCAGTACTTC. This gives the protein CASSYIGGRVGTQYF.

In this sample, this clonotype turned up a few times. V gene TRBV6-2 or TRBV6-3 combines with J gene TRBJ2-1; D assignment may be TRBD1 or TRBD2 (6 bases each). Trimming took 6 bases from V and 5 from J, leaving 20 bases between them. The V gene's germline CDR1 is MNHEY and CDR2 SVGEGT. The CDR3 has 16 amino acids. CDR3 nucleotide sequence: TGTGCCAGCAGGTTGGGGGGCGGACGGGCGCACAATGAGCAGTTCTTC. Encoded protein: CASRLGGGRAHNEQFF.